This record concerns one TCR beta chain sequence. These data belong to a study of blood T cell repertoires in COVID-19. The CDR3 sequence is 18 residues long. Trimming at V came to 10 bases and at J to 4 bases, leaving 22 bases not matched to a gene. Germline V CDR1 and CDR2: SNHLY, FYNNEI. TCRdb's copy holds only in-frame clones and misses some; the assay was immunoSEQ multiplex PCR. The sample yields roughly 180,000 clones, over 80% seen once. This chain connects TRBV2 to TRBJ1-2; TRBD1 agrees at 9 bases. The TCR sequence derives from a woman in her twenties or thirties with acute or convalescent COVID-19. Material: peripheral blood. The CDR3: CAIIKTGRKNRGPYGYTF. Here the CDR3 DNA reads TGTGCCATAATAAAAACAGGGCGGAAAAACAGGGGGCCCTATGGCTACACCTTC.